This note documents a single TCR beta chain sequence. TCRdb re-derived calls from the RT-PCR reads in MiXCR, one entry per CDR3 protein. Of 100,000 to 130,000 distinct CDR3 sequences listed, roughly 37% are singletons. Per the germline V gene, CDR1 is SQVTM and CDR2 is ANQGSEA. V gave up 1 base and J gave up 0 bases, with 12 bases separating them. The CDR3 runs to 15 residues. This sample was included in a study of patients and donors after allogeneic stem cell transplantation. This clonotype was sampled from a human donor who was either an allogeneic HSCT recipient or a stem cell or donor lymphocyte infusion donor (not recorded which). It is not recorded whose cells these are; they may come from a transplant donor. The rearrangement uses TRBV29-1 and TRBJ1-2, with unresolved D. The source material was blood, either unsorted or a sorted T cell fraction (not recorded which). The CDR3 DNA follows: TGCAGCGTTGAAGTGGAAGGGTCGACTAACTATGGCTACACCTTC. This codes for CSVEVEGSTNYGYTF.